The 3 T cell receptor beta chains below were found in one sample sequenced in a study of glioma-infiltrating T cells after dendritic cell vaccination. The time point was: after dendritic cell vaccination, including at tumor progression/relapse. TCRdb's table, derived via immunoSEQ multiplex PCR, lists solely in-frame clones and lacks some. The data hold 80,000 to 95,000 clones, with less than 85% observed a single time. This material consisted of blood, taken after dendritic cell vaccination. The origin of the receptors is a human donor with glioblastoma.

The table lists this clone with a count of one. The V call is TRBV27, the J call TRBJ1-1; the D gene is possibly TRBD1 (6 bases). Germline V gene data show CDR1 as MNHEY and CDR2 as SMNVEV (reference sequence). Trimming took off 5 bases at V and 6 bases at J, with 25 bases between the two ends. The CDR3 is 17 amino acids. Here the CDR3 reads CASSHLGGGGGYAEAFF. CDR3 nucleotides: TGTGCCAGCAGTCATCTGGGCGGAGGTGGGGGCTACGCTGAAGCTTTCTTT.

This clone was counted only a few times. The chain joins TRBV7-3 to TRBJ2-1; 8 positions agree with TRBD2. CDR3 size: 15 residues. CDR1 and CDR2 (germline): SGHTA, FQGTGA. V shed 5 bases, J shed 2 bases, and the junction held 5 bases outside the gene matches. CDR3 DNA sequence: TGTGCCAGCAGCCCGGGACTAGGAACCTACAATGAGCAGTTCTTC. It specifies CASSPGLGTYNEQFF.

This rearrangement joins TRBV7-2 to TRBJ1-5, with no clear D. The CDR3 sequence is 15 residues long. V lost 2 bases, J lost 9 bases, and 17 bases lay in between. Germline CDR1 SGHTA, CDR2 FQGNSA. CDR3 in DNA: TGTGCCAGCAGCTTATATAAGGGAGGTGAACGGCCCCAGCATTTT. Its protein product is CASSLYKGGERPQHF.